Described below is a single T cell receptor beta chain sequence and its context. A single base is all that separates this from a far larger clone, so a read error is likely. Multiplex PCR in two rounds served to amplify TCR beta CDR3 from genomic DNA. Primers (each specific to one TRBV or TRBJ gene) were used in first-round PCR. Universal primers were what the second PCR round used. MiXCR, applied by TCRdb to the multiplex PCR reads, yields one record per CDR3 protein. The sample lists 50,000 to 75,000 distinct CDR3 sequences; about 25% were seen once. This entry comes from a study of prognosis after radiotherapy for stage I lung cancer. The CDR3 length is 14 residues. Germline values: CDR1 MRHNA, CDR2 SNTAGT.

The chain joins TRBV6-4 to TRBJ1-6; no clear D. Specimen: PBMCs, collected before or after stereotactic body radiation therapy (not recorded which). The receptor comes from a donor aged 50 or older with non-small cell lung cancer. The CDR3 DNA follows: TGTGCCAGCAGTCACCCCGACGGCAATTCACACCTCCACTTT. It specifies CASSHPDGNSHLHF.